Below are 8 T cell receptor beta chains sequenced from a single sample in a study of lymphopenia after photon versus proton radiotherapy. Clones were sequenced by immunoSEQ multiplex PCR, and TCRdb holds only the in-frame ones, with some missing. This table holds approximately 50,000 clones, over 70% found once. Material: peripheral blood, obtained from a patient treated with photon-based radiotherapy. The receptors were gathered from a man aged 45-65 years with gastric cancer.

This clone was picked up many times. The gene calls are TRBV25-1 and TRBJ2-1; tentatively, D is TRBD1 (6 bases). Germline lookup yields CDR1 MGHDK and CDR2 SYGVNS. V lost 7 bases, J lost 7 bases, and 14 bases lay in between. CDR3 length: 13 amino acids. The CDR3 nucleotides are TGTGCCAGCACCACGGACAGAACTAATGAGCAGTTCTTC. This codes for CASTTDRTNEQFF.

The chain couples TRBV5-6 to TRBJ1-2; a possible D gene is TRBD1 (6 bases). The ends were cut back, 4 bases at V and 4 bases at J, with 20 bases in the middle. CDR1 and CDR2 from the germline V gene are SGHDT and YYEEEE. The CDR3 sequence is 16 residues long. CDR3 region: CASSPLTGRGSYGYTF. In DNA form, the CDR3 reads TGTGCCAGCAGCCCCCTTACAGGGCGTGGTAGCTATGGCTACACCTTC.

This chain uses TRBV15 with TRBJ1-4; D may be TRBD1 (6 bases). V was shortened by 1 base and J by 6 bases, with 12 bases between the two germline ends. Germline V gene sequence: CDR1 LNHNV, CDR2 YYDKDF (reference sequence). There are 15 residues in the CDR3. The CDR3 sequence: CATSRVLQGYEKLFF. The CDR3 DNA sequence: TGTGCCACCAGCAGAGTCCTACAGGGATATGAAAAACTGTTTTTT.

This chain joins TRBV5-4 and TRBJ2-7, with TRBD1 as a possible D gene (5 bases). CDR3 length: 13 residues. Trimming cost V 3 bases and J 5 bases, with 12 bases left between them. CDR1 SGHNT and CDR2 YYREEE come from the germline V gene (reference sequence). CDR3 loop: CASSSPGNHEQYF. The CDR3 DNA follows: TGTGCCAGCAGCTCCCCAGGGAACCACGAGCAGTACTTC.

The rearrangement uses TRBV4-1 and TRBJ2-1; 14 bases agree with TRBD2. This CDR3 is 16 amino acids long. Losses at the gene ends were 3 bases for V and 7 bases for J; bases not matched to a gene: 5. Germline-derived CDR1 and CDR2 are MGHRA and YSYEKL. The CDR3, as DNA: TGCGCCAGCAGCCAGACGGGACTAGCGGGAGAGAATGAGCAGTTCTTC. Its protein product is CASSQTGLAGENEQFF.

V gene TRBV29-1 combines with J gene TRBJ1-1; 8 bases line up with TRBD1. The CDR3 runs 16 residues. J was trimmed by 0 bases and V by 3 bases; bases with no gene match: 9. Per germline, CDR1 SQVTM and CDR2 ANQGSEA. The CDR3 nucleotides are TGCAGCGTTGATTTAGGACAGGGTGGCGTGAACACTGAAGCTTTCTTT. It encodes CSVDLGQGGVNTEAFF.

V and J are TRBV30 and TRBJ2-5, with 7 nucleotides matching TRBD1. The V gene end was trimmed by 2 bases and the J gene end by 7 bases; junction bases not matched to a gene: 7. Per germline, CDR1 GTSNPN and CDR2 SVGIG (reference sequence). The CDR3 loop spans 13 amino acids. For the CDR3, the DNA is TGTGCCTGGAGTCTCGGGACAGAAGGGACCCAGTACTTC. This codes for CAWSLGTEGTQYF.

The chain recombines TRBV6-5 with TRBJ2-1, with 8 bases matching TRBD2. The CDR3 extends over 15 amino acids. The J segment lost 0 bases and the V segment lost 6 bases, leaving 4 bases of the junction unmatched. The germline CDR1 and CDR2 sequences are MNHEY and SVGAGI. CDR3: CASSPSGFSYNEQFF. The CDR3 DNA sequence: TGTGCCAGCAGCCCTAGCGGGTTCTCCTACAATGAGCAGTTCTTC.